The sequence of this TCR beta chain was determined in a study of T cells after yellow fever vaccination. The sample holds a few counts of this clonotype. Its specificity is unknown. The study's findings and limits: Among all clonotypes, a small share was observed in both CD4 and CD8 compartments. Booster samples showed a return of most primary-vaccination clones (about 96% CD4, 85% to 90% CD8).

Conversion of TCR transcripts into cDNA relied on 5'RACE template switching, which added a universal primer site and UMIs. TCRdb fed the 5' RACE reads into MiXCR, producing one record per CDR3 protein. The sample carries 400,000 or so distinct CDR3 sequences, approximately 19% recorded once. The specimen was PBMCs, collected before the yellow fever booster vaccination. This clonotype was sampled from a young man who received the YFV17D yellow fever vaccine.

CDR3: CASSLQPQETQYF. CDR3 coding DNA: TGCGCCAGCAGCTTGCAGCCCCAAGAGACCCAGTACTTC. The rearrangement links TRBV5-1 to TRBJ2-5; D remains unclear. V lost 1 base to trimming and J lost 1 base, with 5 bases between them. The germline gives CDR1 SGHRS, CDR2 YFSETQ. The CDR3 is 13 amino acids.